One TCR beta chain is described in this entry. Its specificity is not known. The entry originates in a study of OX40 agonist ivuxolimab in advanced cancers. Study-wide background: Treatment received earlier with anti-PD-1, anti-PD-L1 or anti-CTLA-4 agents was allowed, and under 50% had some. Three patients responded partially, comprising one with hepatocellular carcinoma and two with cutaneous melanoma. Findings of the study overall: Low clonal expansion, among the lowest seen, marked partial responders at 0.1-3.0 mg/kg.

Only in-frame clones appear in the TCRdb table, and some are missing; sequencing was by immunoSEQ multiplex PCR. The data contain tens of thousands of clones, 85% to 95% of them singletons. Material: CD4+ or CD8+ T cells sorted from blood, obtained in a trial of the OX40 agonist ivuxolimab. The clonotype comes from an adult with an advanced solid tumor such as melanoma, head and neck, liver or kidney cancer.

The CDR3 DNA follows: TGTGCCAGCAGCGTAGGGGACAGCGGGCTCTACGAGCAGTACTTC. Translated: CASSVGDSGLYEQYF. The V and J genes are TRBV9 and TRBJ2-7; weak D call: TRBD1 (7 bases). The germline V gene encodes CDR1 SGDLS and CDR2 YYNGEE. Deletions cut 0 bases from V and 3 bases from J, with 13 bases between. The CDR3 has 15 amino acids. Filled out from reference TRBV9 and TRBJ2-7, the complete variable domain reads DSGVTQTPKHLITATGQRVTLRCSPRSGDLSVYWYQQSLDQGLQFLIQYYNGEERAKGNILERFSAQQFPDLHSELNLSSLELGDSALYFCASSVGDSGLYEQYFGPGTRLTVT.